The text below deals with one T cell receptor beta chain. This entry is derived from a study of T cell changes during pregnancy in multiple sclerosis. Some clones are missing from TCRdb's copy, which holds only in-frame ones; the method was immunoSEQ multiplex PCR. The sample holds about 100,000 clones, around nine tenths seen once. The CDR3 consists of 16 residues. V lost 3 bases, J lost 5 bases, and 9 bases stayed unmatched. CDR1 is SGHNT and CDR2 is YYREEE in the germline V gene (reference sequence). The sample here was peripheral blood, taken in the second trimester of pregnancy. The V and J genes are TRBV5-4 and TRBJ2-3; 10 positions agree with TRBD1. The receptor's source is a female donor with multiple sclerosis, enrolled in a pregnancy study. Written as DNA, the CDR3 is TGTGCCAGCAGCTCGGCGGGACAGGGGATCGGAGATACGCAGTATTTT. Its translation: CASSSAGQGIGDTQYF.